The present TCR beta chain was sequenced within a study of T cells in Graves' hyperthyroidism and ophthalmopathy. Overall study results and limits: Blood held most thyroid clonotypes expanded above 0.001 frequency.

Amplification targeted TCR beta CDR3 regions from RNA transcripts. The HTBI primer set was used in a first-round RT-PCR of the TCR CDR3. In TCRdb, the multiplex PCR reads were re-called with MiXCR into one record per CDR3 protein. The sample records 110,000 to 150,000 distinct CDR3 sequences, 22% being singletons. This clonotype showed up many times. Its target is unknown. Clinical symptoms, serum thyroxine, TRAb, thyroid ultrasound and orbital computed tomography informed diagnoses. The receptor was derived from a woman between 45 and 65 years old with Graves' hyperthyroidism that later progressed to Graves' ophthalmopathy. The sample taken for sequencing was blood.

The CDR3 DNA sequence: TGTGCCAGCAGCTGGACAGGGAATGGCTACACCTTC. Protein product: CASSWTGNGYTF. The V and J genes are TRBV7-9 and TRBJ1-2; 8 nucleotides match TRBD1. This CDR3 has 12 residues. Germline V gene data show CDR1 as SEHNR and CDR2 as FQNEAQ (reference sequence). V was pared by 4 bases and J by 6 bases, with 1 base of the junction left unmatched. The full variable domain, rest sourced from reference TRBV7-9 and TRBJ1-2, is DTGVSQNPRHKITKRGQNVTFRCDPISEHNRLYWYRQTLGQGPEFLTYFQNEAQLEKSRLLSDRFSAERPKGSFSTLEIQRTEQGDSAMYLCASSWTGNGYTFGSGTRLTVV.